The next 21 T cell receptor beta chains were all read from a single sample in a study of T cell repertoires in cytomegalovirus infection. TCRdb reprocessed the reads with MiXCR, giving one entry per CDR3 protein. Among about 740,000 distinct CDR3 sequences, approximately 40% were seen once, and the ten largest hold 2.8%. Material: PBMCs. These receptors originate from a human donor in good health (CMV status not recorded). Some clones in this sample may be carry-over from other donors' samples.

This chain uses TRBV7-3 with TRBJ1-1; D perhaps matches TRBD1 (6 bases). The CDR3 is made up of 15 amino acids. Trimming left V 4 bases short and J 3 bases short, with 15 bases between. The germline gives CDR1 SGHTA, CDR2 FQGTGA. CDR3 amino acids: CASSSAGGGHTEAFF. CDR3 coding DNA: TGTGCCAGCAGCTCAGCCGGGGGGGGCCACACTGAAGCTTTCTTT.

The chain is built from TRBV28 and TRBJ1-5; D is ambiguous. The ends were cut back, 3 bases at V and 7 bases at J, with 7 bases in the middle. This CDR3 spans 12 amino acids. Germline CDR1 is MDHEN and CDR2 is SYDVKM. In DNA form, the CDR3 reads TGTGCCAGCAGTTTTGTCCGCCAGCCCCAGCATTTT. Translation gives CASSFVRQPQHF.

This clonotype was observed a handful of times. The chain combines TRBV19 with TRBJ1-6, with D perhaps TRBD1 (5 bases). The CDR3 has 21 residues. Trimming removed 6 bases from V and 1 base from J, with 28 bases in between. Germline CDR1 is LNHDA and CDR2 is SQIVND (reference sequence). CDR3 DNA: TGTGCCAGTAGCATGAGAAATGACGTAAAGGGGAAAGGATCCTATAATTCACCCCTCCACTTT. Amino acid sequence: CASSMRNDVKGKGSYNSPLHF. The complete variable domain, with remaining parts taken from reference TRBV19 and TRBJ1-6, reads DGGITQSPKYLFRKEGQNVTLSCEQNLNHDAMYWYRQDPGQGLRLIYYSQIVNDFQKGDIAEGYSVSREKKESFPLTVTSAQKNPTAFYLCASSMRNDVKGKGSYNSPLHFGNGTRLTVT.

This clonotype was seen more than once but under ten times. The CDR3 here is CASSLPNYQQYF. The CDR3 DNA reads as TGTGCCAGCAGTTTACCTAATTACCAGCAGTACTTC. The chain links TRBV28 to TRBJ2-7; D is undetermined. Germline lookup yields CDR1 MDHEN and CDR2 SYDVKM. V dropped 2 bases and J dropped 8 bases, with 10 bases sitting between them. The CDR3 totals 12 residues.

The table lists this clonotype with a few counts. This chain connects TRBV12-3 or TRBV12-4 to TRBJ1-5; D is unclear. The CDR3 extends over 15 amino acids. The V and J ends lost 0 bases and 3 bases respectively, with 9 bases between them. CDR3 region: CASSLAGSFNQPQHF. CDR3 bases: TGTGCCAGCAGTTTAGCGGGCAGTTTCAATCAGCCCCAGCATTTT.

The table lists this clonotype with many counts. The rearrangement joins TRBV6-1 to TRBJ1-1; a weak D match, TRBD1 (5 bases). The CDR3 length is 15 residues. Deletions cut 3 bases from V and 4 bases from J, with 15 bases between. Looked up from germline, CDR1 is MNHNS and CDR2 is SASEGT. DNA of the CDR3: TGTGCCAGCAGTGACTTTCCGACAGCGCCCACTGAAGCTTTCTTT. Translation gives CASSDFPTAPTEAFF.

The V call is TRBV10-3, the J call TRBJ2-7; 9 positions agree with TRBD1. CDR3 length: 19 amino acids. The V and J ends lost 2 bases and 3 bases, in that order; junction bases with no gene match: 17. Germline CDR1 ENHRY, CDR2 SYGVKD. CDR3: CAISEPGTGTATTGYEQYF. In DNA form, the CDR3 reads TGTGCCATCAGTGAGCCAGGGACAGGGACCGCTACGACTGGCTACGAGCAGTACTTC.

This sequence joins TRBV28 and TRBJ2-7; perhaps TRBD1 as D (6 bases). The germline V and J ends were trimmed by 1 base and 3 bases, with 13 bases remaining between them. The CDR3 spans 15 residues. Looked up from germline, CDR1 is MDHEN and CDR2 is SYDVKM. This chain's CDR3 is CASSLYRTVGYEQYF. CDR3 in DNA: TGTGCCAGCAGTTTATATCGGACAGTCGGCTACGAGCAGTACTTC.

This chain joins TRBV7-2 and TRBJ2-1; 7 bases agree with TRBD2. With 1 base clipped from V and 9 bases from J, the junction kept 15 bases outside the gene matches. The CDR3 runs to 17 residues. Germline CDR1 and CDR2: SGHTA and FQGNSA. For the CDR3, the DNA is TGTGCCAGCAGCTTAGTAATCGGACTAGTGGTTGGTAGTGAGCAGTTCTTC. Translated, it gives CASSLVIGLVVGSEQFF. Full variable domain (remainder filled in from reference TRBV7-2 and TRBJ2-1): GAGVSQSPSNKVTEKGKDVELRCDPISGHTALYWYRQSLGQGLEFLIYFQGNSAPDKSGLPSDRFSAERTGGSVSTLTIQRTQQEDSAVYLCASSLVIGLVVGSEQFFGPGTRLTVL.

This clonotype was seen more than once but under ten times. This chain links TRBV4-1 with TRBJ1-5, with no clear D. Deletions cut 1 base from V and 7 bases from J, with 8 bases between. There are 13 residues in the CDR3. Germline values: CDR1 MGHRA, CDR2 YSYEKL. In nucleotides, the CDR3 is TGCGCCAGCAGCCAAGGCCTGGTGCAGCCCCAGCATTTT. Protein sequence: CASSQGLVQPQHF.

This rearrangement joins TRBV11-2 to TRBJ2-3; possible D gene TRBD1, 6 bases. CDR1 and CDR2 from the germline V gene are SGHAT and FQNNGV. V was cut by 5 bases and J by 0 bases, with 18 bases left in between. The CDR3 consists of 17 residues. The CDR3 DNA is TGTGCCAGCAGCCCAGACAGGTTTCGAGCTAGCACAGATACGCAGTATTTT. It encodes CASSPDRFRASTDTQYF.

V gene TRBV7-3 combines with J gene TRBJ2-2; the match to TRBD2 covers 9 bases. This CDR3 has 16 amino acids. Trimming cost V 0 bases and J 3 bases; bases outside gene matches: 2. From germline, CDR1 is SGHTA and CDR2 FQGTGA. CDR3 bases: TGTGCCAGCAGCTTAACAGCGGGGGGTGACACCGGGGAGCTGTTTTTT. This sequence encodes CASSLTAGGDTGELFF.

The chain links TRBV2 to TRBJ1-4; no clear D gene. Trimming removed 6 bases from V and 5 bases from J, with 16 bases in between. Germline V lookup: CDR1 SNHLY, CDR2 FYNNEI. There are 15 residues in the CDR3. The DNA of the CDR3 is TGTGCCAGCAGAGAAAAGGCAGGAAGGAATGAAAAACTGTTTTTT. This gives the protein CASREKAGRNEKLFF.

This clonotype has just a few counts. This chain links TRBV28 with TRBJ2-7; D unclear. Per germline, CDR1 MDHEN and CDR2 SYDVKM. Trimming cost V 2 bases and J 4 bases, with 12 bases left between them. The CDR3 consists of 14 residues. The CDR3 nucleotides are TGTGCCAGCAGTTTAAGGGTAGCTGCGTACGAGCAGTACTTC. Translated, it gives CASSLRVAAYEQYF.

This clonotype was seen more than once but under ten times. This chain uses TRBV6-5 with TRBJ1-4; 7 bases agree with TRBD1. Germline V CDR1 and CDR2: MNHEY, SVGAGI. The CDR3 totals 13 residues. Trimming took 6 bases from V and 8 from J; bases not matched to a gene: 6. Here the CDR3 reads CASRRGRREKLFF. CDR3 DNA: TGTGCCAGCAGGAGGGGGCGCCGGGAAAAACTGTTTTTT.

This chain links TRBV14 with TRBJ2-1; D possibly corresponds to TRBD2 (6 bases). The CDR3 has 16 residues. The germline V gene encodes CDR1 SGHDN and CDR2 FVKESK. Trimming pared 7 bases from V and 2 bases from J, leaving 18 bases between. CDR3 sequence: CASNGGIVAAYNEQFF. In DNA form, the CDR3 reads TGTGCCAGCAATGGAGGTATTGTAGCGGCCTACAATGAGCAGTTCTTC. Drawing the rest from reference TRBV14 and TRBJ2-1, the complete variable domain is EAGVTQFPSHSVIEKGQTVTLRCDPISGHDNLYWYRRVMGKEIKFLLHFVKESKQDESGMPNNRFLAERTGGTYSTLKVQPAELEDSGVYFCASNGGIVAAYNEQFFGPGTRLTVL.

The chain has TRBV2 and TRBJ1-5; D might be TRBD1 (5 bases). There are 15 residues in the CDR3. Trimming took 7 bases from V and 2 from J, leaving 15 bases between them. Germline V gene lookup returns CDR1 SNHLY and CDR2 FYNNEI. In DNA, the CDR3 is TGTGCCAGCAAGCTTGGGGCAGAGGGCAATCAGCCCCAGCATTTT. It is translated as CASKLGAEGNQPQHF.

Comment on this clonotype: At one end the junction does not follow the germline gene, possibly because of a read error. The J gene is TRBJ2-1, the V gene TRBV27, with 11 bases matching TRBD2. CDR3 length: 16 amino acids. The V gene's germline CDR1 is MNHEY and CDR2 SMNVEV (reference sequence). CDR3 residues: CARSFLLAGGYNEQFF. The CDR3 DNA sequence: TGTGCCCGCAGTTTCTTGCTAGCGGGAGGCTACAATGAGCAGTTCTTC.

This sequence joins TRBV19 and TRBJ2-5; tentatively, D is TRBD2 (6 bases). The ends were cut back, 6 bases at V and 4 bases at J, with 18 bases in the middle. Per germline, CDR1 LNHDA and CDR2 SQIVND (reference sequence). The length of the CDR3 is 15 residues. The CDR3 protein is CASSPDGRRGETQYF. The DNA for the CDR3 is TGTGCCAGTAGCCCCGACGGGAGAAGGGGAGAGACCCAGTACTTC.

Points on this clonotype: Mismatch with germline at one junction end may stem from a read error. The chain links TRBV28 to TRBJ1-3; maybe TRBD1 (6 bases). CDR1 MDHEN and CDR2 SYDVKM come from the germline V gene. The CDR3 consists of 14 residues. The CDR3 spells CATRVGGSGNTRYF. The DNA for the CDR3 is TGTGCCACGCGAGTGGGGGGCTCTGGAAACACCAGATATTTT.

The CDR3 bases are TGTGCCAGCAGCCAAGAAGGCTGGGCACGTGAAAAACTGTTTTTT. This sequence encodes CASSQEGWAREKLFF. The chain combines TRBV14 with TRBJ1-4, with D unclear. V shed 0 bases and J shed 7 bases, with 12 bases lying between them. Germline V lookup: CDR1 SGHDN, CDR2 FVKESK. The CDR3 runs 15 residues. Supplemented by reference TRBV14 and TRBJ1-4, the full variable domain reads EAGVTQFPSHSVIEKGQTVTLRCDPISGHDNLYWYRRVMGKEIKFLLHFVKESKQDESGMPNNRFLAERTGGTYSTLKVQPAELEDSGVYFCASSQEGWAREKLFFGSGTQLSVL.